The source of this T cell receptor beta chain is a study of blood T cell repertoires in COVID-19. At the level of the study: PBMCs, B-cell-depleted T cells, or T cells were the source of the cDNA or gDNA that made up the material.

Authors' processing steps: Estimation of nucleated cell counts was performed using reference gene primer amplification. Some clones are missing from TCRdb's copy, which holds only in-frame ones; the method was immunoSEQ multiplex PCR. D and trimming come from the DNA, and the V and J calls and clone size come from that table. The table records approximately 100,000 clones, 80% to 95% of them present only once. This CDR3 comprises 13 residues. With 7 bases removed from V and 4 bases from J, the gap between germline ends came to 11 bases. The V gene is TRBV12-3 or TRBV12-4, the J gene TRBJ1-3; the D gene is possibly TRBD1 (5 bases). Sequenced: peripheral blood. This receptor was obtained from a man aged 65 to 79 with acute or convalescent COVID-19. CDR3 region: CASTTDTGNTIYF. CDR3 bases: TGTGCCAGCACTACGGACACCGGAAACACCATATATTTT.